These T cell receptor beta chains were read from a single sample in a study of cytomegalovirus exposure and HLA in healthy donors. Sequenced by immunoSEQ multiplex PCR; TCRdb stores in-frame clones only, minus some. The profile covers 99,000 or so clones, with around 85% appearing a single time and approximately 6.9% taken by the ten largest. The specimen was PBMCs. These TCRs come from a man aged 30 to 45 in good health and CMV-seropositive. The CDR3 runs from the conserved cysteine through the conserved F or W.

>16|TRBJ2-7|TRBV5-1
CASSFLPGTGIDEQYF
>11|TRBJ1-2|TRBV13
CASSLNYGYTF
>17|TRBJ2-5|TRBV4-1
CASSQDLGGGIKETQYF
>14|TRBJ1-2|TRBV28
CASSPRWRNYGYTF
>16|TRBJ2-2|TRBV4-1
CASSQEPAGDTGELFF
>11|TRBJ1-4|TRBV19
CASSISEKLFF
>14|TRBJ2-3|TRBV2
CASSELQSTDTQYF
>15|TRBJ2-7|TRBV5-4
CASSTPGTHGYEQYF
>14|TRBJ1-1|TRBV6-1
CASSDRGLNTEAFF
>16|TRBJ2-7|TRBV10-3
CAISVLTSGGLGEQYF
>13|TRBJ2-7|TRBV30
CAWSVTGLGEQYF
>15|TRBJ2-5|TRBV4-1
CASSQDISEQETQYF
>15|TRBJ1-6|TRBV13
CASSFNPTGGSPLHF
>19|TRBJ2-1|TRBV7-9
CASSFPASGGPYSYNEQFF
>15|TRBJ1-6|TRBV19
CASSISGQGASPLHF
>16|TRBJ2-7|TRBV6-5
CASSYSYRAHSYEQYF
>14|TRBJ1-6|TRBV15
CATSRRELNSPLHF
>14|TRBJ1-1|TRBV6-1
CASRLGGPRGEAFF
>12|TRBJ1-1|TRBV29-1
CSVTTQNTEAFF
>13|TRBJ2-7|TRBV5-6
CASSRQLSYEQYF
>15|TRBJ2-3|TRBV28
CASSLSDRYTDTQYF
>15|TRBJ1-6|TRBV9
CASSSLDRANSPLHF
>17|TRBJ2-3|TRBV21-1
CASSTYLKQPKLDTQYF
>13|TRBJ2-3|TRBV4-3
CASSQEAGNTQYF
>14|TRBJ1-2|TRBV5-5
CASSSGGHAYGYTF
>12|TRBJ1-2|TRBV18
CASSGPTGGYTF
>14|TRBJ2-3|TRBV7-9
CASSQRPGTDTQYF
>17|TRBJ2-1|TRBV5-4
CASSPLPRDFPNNEQFF
>14|TRBJ1-4|TRBV27
CASSRGSFNEKLFF
>14|TRBJ2-7|TRBV19
CASSATSGVDEQYF
>14|TRBJ1-1|TRBV18
CASSPVGRDTEAFF
>13|TRBJ1-2|TRBV7-2
CASSAGINYGYTF
>15|TRBJ1-6|TRBV6-1
CASFRGGQGSSPLHF
>14|TRBJ2-7|TRBV30
CAWSSAGFSYEQYF
>15|TRBJ1-1|TRBV5-1
CASSLSRRDYTEAFF
>13|TRBJ2-7|TRBV5-5
CASSFGRQYEQYF
>13|TRBJ2-5|TRBV30
CAWSRGTDNKQYF
>18|TRBJ2-7|TRBV9
CASSNTTSGGSSSYEQYF
>15|TRBJ2-7|TRBV18
CASSPGGTGTYEQYF
>17|TRBJ1-6|TRBV4-1
CASSQAPPRGTDSPLHF
>15|TRBJ2-3|TRBV4-2
CASSQDPVSTDTQYF
>15|TRBJ2-7|TRBV4-2
CASSPGDRGIYEQYF
>14|TRBJ2-7|TRBV6-5
CASSPGSFTYEQYF
>12|TRBJ1-2|TRBV4-1
CASSSGNYGYTF
>13|TRBJ2-7|TRBV5-1
CASTPGRSYEQYF
>15|TRBJ1-3|TRBV6-5
CASSPSGGSGNTIYF
>14|TRBJ1-1|TRBV4-2
CASSPGQGEAEAFF
>15|TRBJ1-4|TRBV6-1
CASSRYRVQGEKLFF
>15|TRBJ2-7|TRBV9
CASSVGGLPSGEQYF